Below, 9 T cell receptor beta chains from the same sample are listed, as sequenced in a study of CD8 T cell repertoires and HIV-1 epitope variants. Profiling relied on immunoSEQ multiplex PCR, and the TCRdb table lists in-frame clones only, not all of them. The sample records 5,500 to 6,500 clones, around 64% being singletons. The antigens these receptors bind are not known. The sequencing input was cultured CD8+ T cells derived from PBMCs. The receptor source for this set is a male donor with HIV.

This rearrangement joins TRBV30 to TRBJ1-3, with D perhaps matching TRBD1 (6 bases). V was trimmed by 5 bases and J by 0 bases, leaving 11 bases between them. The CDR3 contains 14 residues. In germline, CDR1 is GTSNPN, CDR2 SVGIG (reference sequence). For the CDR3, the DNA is TGTGCCTGGGATACAGGGAGCTCTGGAAACACCATATATTTT. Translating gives CAWDTGSSGNTIYF.

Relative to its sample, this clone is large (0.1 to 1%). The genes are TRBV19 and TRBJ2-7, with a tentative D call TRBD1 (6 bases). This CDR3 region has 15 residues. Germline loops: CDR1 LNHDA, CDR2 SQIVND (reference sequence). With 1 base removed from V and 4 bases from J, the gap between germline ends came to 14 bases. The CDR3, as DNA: TGTGCCAGTAGTATAGCTGGGGACACCCTATACGAGCAGTACTTC. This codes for CASSIAGDTLYEQYF.

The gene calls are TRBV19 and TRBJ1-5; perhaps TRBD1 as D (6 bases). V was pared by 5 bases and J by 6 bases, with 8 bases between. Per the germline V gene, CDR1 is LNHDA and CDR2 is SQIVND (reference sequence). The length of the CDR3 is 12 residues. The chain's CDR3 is CASSLGGQPQHF. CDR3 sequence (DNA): TGTGCCAGTAGTCTAGGGGGTCAGCCCCAGCATTTT.

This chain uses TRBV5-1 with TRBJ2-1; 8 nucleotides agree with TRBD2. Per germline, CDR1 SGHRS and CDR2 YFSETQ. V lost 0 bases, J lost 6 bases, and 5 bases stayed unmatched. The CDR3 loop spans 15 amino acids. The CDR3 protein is CASSLAGLGGNEQFF. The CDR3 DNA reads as TGCGCCAGCAGCTTGGCGGGACTAGGGGGCAATGAGCAGTTCTTC.

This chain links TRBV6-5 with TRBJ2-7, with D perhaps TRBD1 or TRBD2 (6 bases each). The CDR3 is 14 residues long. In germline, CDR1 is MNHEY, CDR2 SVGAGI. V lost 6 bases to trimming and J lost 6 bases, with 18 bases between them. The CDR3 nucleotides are TGTGCCAGCAGCCGTCTACAGGGTAGCGGCGAGCAGTACTTC. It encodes CASSRLQGSGEQYF.

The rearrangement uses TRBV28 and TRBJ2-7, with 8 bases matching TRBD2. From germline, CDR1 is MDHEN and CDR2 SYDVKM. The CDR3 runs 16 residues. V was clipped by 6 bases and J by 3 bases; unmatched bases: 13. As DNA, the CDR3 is TGTGCCAGCAGCCCCGGGGGGGAATCCCTCTTCTACGAGCAGTACTTC. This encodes CASSPGGESLFYEQYF.

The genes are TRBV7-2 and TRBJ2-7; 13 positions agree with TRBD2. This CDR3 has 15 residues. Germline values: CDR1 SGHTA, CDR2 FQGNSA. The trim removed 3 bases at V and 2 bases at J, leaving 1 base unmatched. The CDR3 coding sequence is TGTGCCAGCAGCTTCACTAGCGGGGGGGCCTACGAGCAGTACTTC. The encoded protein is CASSFTSGGAYEQYF.

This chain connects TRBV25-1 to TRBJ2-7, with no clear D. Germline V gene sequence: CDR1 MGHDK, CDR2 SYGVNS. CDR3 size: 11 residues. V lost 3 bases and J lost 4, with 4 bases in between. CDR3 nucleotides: TGTGCCAGCAGTGACGGTTACGAGCAGTACTTC. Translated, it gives CASSDGYEQYF.

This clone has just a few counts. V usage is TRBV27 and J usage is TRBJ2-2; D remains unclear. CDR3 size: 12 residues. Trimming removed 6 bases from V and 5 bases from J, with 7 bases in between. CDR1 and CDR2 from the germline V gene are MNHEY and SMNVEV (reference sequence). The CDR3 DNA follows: TGTGCCAGCAGGGTCGGGACCGGGGAGCTGTTTTTT. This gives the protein CASRVGTGELFF.